This TCR beta chain comes out of a study of T-cell reconstitution after alpha-beta-depleted transplantation in children. A remark on this clonotype: Its specificity is unknown.

Preparation of the TCRbeta library used unique molecular identifiers. Using its own MiXCR run on the PCR reads, TCRdb lists one record per CDR3 protein. The sample yields around 440,000 distinct CDR3 sequences, 8% to 11% seen once. Broader study findings: Surviving recipient T cells and thymic progenitors accounted for the high day-60 TCRbeta diversity observed in some patients. Diversity and T-cell counts at one year after transplant derived mostly from new T cells. Expanded clones from the graft, numbering several hundred, reportedly supplied alpha-beta T cells about two months after transplant.

Between the trimmed V and J ends, which lost 6 bases and 3 bases, there was a span of 10 bases. Germline CDR1 is LGHDT and CDR2 is YNNKEL (reference sequence). The CDR3 has 13 amino acids. The TCR sequence derives from a child aged 2 to 15 with inherited bone marrow failure, due to receive a stem cell transplant. The sequences come from PBMCs, collected before TCRalphabeta/CD19-depleted stem cell transplant. This rearrangement joins TRBV3-1 to TRBJ2-3; no firm D call. The CDR3 region has the DNA TGTGCCAGCAGGGGTCTCGGGACAGATACGCAGTATTTT. Protein product: CASRGLGTDTQYF.